Listed below are T cell receptor beta chains from one sample, sequenced in a study of shared clonotypes between healthy human individuals. TCRdb keeps only in-frame clones here, not all; method: immunoSEQ multiplex PCR. Of around 2,100,000 clones listed, just under 95% were seen once; the top ten hold more than 0.95%. What was sequenced was naive CD8+ T cells sorted from blood. Every receptor here comes from a man aged 18 to 29 in good health. The CDR3 runs from the conserved cysteine through the conserved F or W. A D gene is named only where the DNA matches it firmly.

>TRBV6-5|TRBJ2-1|TRBD2
TGTGCCAGCAGTTTCCGGGGGGGCAATGAGCAGTTCTTC
CASSFRGGNEQFF
>TRBV9|TRBJ2-2|TRBD2
TGTGCCAGCAGCGTAGCTAGCGGAGCGACCGGGGAGCTGTTTTTT
CASSVASGATGELFF
>TRBV2|TRBJ2-3|.
TGTGCCAGCAGAAGGACAGACGGCACAGATACGCAGTATTTT
CASRRTDGTDTQYF
>TRBV2|TRBJ2-1|TRBD1
TGTGCCAGCAGTGACGGACAGGCCTCTTACAATGAGCAGTTCTTC
CASSDGQASYNEQFF
>TRBV4-1|TRBJ1-2|.
TGCGCCAGCAGCCAAGGGATCTATGGCTACACCTTC
CASSQGIYGYTF
>TRBV5-4|TRBJ2-5|.
TGTGCCAGCAGCTTAGTACAGGGAGGGGAGACCCAGTACTTC
CASSLVQGGETQYF
>TRBV13|TRBJ2-7|.
TGTGCCAGCAGCCCCGAACAAGGGGCCTCCTACGAGCAGTACTTC
CASSPEQGASYEQYF
>TRBV4-3|TRBJ2-2|TRBD2
TGCGCCAGCAGCCAAGACACGCTAGCGGGAACCACCGGGGAGCTGTTTTTT
CASSQDTLAGTTGELFF
>TRBV5-1|TRBJ1-2|.
TGCGCCAGCAGCTTGTATTTAGAGGGGCGCTATGGCTACACCTTC
CASSLYLEGRYGYTF
>TRBV12-5|TRBJ1-3|.
TGTGCTAGTGGTAGCTCGGACGGAGGAAACACCATATATTTT
CASGSSDGGNTIYF
>TRBV2|TRBJ2-4|.
TGTGCCAGCAGTGAAGTCAGACTAGCCAAAAACATTCAGTACTTC
CASSEVRLAKNIQYF
>TRBV7-2|TRBJ2-7|.
TGTGCCAGCAGCTTAGAATTATACGAGCAGTACTTC
CASSLELYEQYF